This T cell receptor (beta chain) was found in a study of blood T cell repertoires in COVID-19. Whole-study context: The cDNA or gDNA used as material had been derived from T cells, B-cell-depleted T cells, or PBMCs.

This CDR3 is built from 15 residues. With 0 bases removed from V and 0 bases from J, the gap between germline ends came to 9 bases. Looked up from germline, CDR1 is MNHEY and CDR2 is SVGEGT. Repertoires were generated with immunoSEQ multiplex PCR, while TCRdb's copy carries only in-frame clones and drops some. Of approximately 35,000 clones listed, around 87% are singletons. The genes are TRBV6-2 or TRBV6-3 and TRBJ2-7; D is perhaps TRBD2 (6 bases). The sequence was collected from a human donor in a cohort sampled during active COVID-19. The material sequenced was peripheral blood. The CDR3 DNA sequence: TGTGCCAGCAGTTACTCGGGACTGAGCTCCTACGAGCAGTACTTC. Translating gives CASSYSGLSSYEQYF.